This T cell receptor beta chain was observed in a study of CD8 T cells in Susac syndrome (dated by TCRdb to about 2019). Concerning the study at large: Of the Susac syndrome patients who were sequenced, eight were in clinical remission while roughly six had clinically active disease. At the time of blood withdrawal, Susac syndrome patients were either therapy-naive, taking corticosteroids (with some also receiving IVIg), or on IVIg alone. Whether CD8+ T cell activation and differentiation in Susac syndrome was antigen driven was tested using repertoire sequencing. CD8+ T cell repertoire clonality was compared between eleven to twelve healthy donors, some 14 Susac syndrome patients and around 15 multiple sclerosis patients.

Peripheral blood CD8+ and CD4+ T cells from healthy donors, Susac syndrome patients and multiple sclerosis patients were profiled by high-throughput TCR beta sequencing. Recently defined diagnostic criteria for definite or probable disease were met by the Susac syndrome patients. CD8+ TEMRA cells were enriched by FACS, while bulk CD8+ and CD4+ T cells were purified by magnetic negative isolation. Blood was collected in EDTA tubes and processed within 24 hours, with PBMCs isolated through density gradient centrifugation. PBMCs intended for TCR sequencing were frozen in liquid nitrogen and were later thawed in a 37 degrees C water bath. The sorted or isolated CD4+, CD8+ and CD8+ TEMRA cells reached a purity of at least 90%. RNA was extracted using the RNeasy kit, and roughly 0.5 to 1 ug of the RNA was reverse transcribed with random hexamers. TCR beta CDR3 regions were amplified with the immunoSEQ multiplex PCR assay covering 54 Vbeta and 13 Jbeta segments. Bias from PCR amplification was corrected by using a synthetic template baseline for primer optimization and for computational correction. The original methods were these. Reads were annotated to V, D and J genes per IMGT and analyzed with immunoSEQ Analyzer, keeping only productive sequences. To calculate clonality, Shannon entropy was normalized by log2 of the number of productive unique sequences and then subtracted from one. For each patient and control, public and private clones were evaluated within the 100 most prevalent clones. Clones were defined as Susac-specific if absent from the healthy and MS cohorts, from approximately 1,100 published viral clones and from other ImmuneACCESS disease sequences. TCRdb redid the processing of the public reads, applying fastp at Q25 and MiXCR, and retained in-frame beta chains. CDR3 protein sequences are deduplicated, and each keeps its most common genes and DNA. The V and J calls shown here were made by TCRdb, not taken from the authors' results. This sample is represented by about 190,000 distinct CDR3 sequences; around 95% of them were singletons. 0.15% to 0.2% of the sample is taken by the ten largest.

As regards this clonotype: This receptor's antigen is unknown. No qualities accompany the bases; no much larger clone lies one base away.

What the authors observed across the whole study: The study acknowledged that relatively few individuals were included in the TCR sequencing and HLA analysis. Susac syndrome CD8+ repertoires showed clonal expansion, highest in CD8+ TEMRA cells and greater in clinically active than remitting patients. Looking at Susac-specific public clones, the researchers identified under 20 in the total CD8+ repertoire and roughly five in the CD8+ TEMRA repertoire.

Sample: CD8+ T cells from PBMCs. The origin of this receptor is a human donor with Susac syndrome.

In nucleotide form, the sequence is TGCGCCAGCAGCCGCCTTATGGGGGCTAGCGGTAACGAGCAGTTCTTC. Its amino acids are CASSRLMGASGNEQFF. The chain couples TRBV4-1 to TRBJ2-1; TRBD2 could be the D gene, as 7 bases match. The CDR3 spans 16 residues, from the cysteine through the phenylalanine. The kept DNA is CDR3 alone, 48 bases in frame from the first base. V and J are truncated by 4 bases and 10 bases respectively, leaving an intervening sequence of 23 bases. The germline V gene provides CDR1 MGHRA and CDR2 YSYEKL.